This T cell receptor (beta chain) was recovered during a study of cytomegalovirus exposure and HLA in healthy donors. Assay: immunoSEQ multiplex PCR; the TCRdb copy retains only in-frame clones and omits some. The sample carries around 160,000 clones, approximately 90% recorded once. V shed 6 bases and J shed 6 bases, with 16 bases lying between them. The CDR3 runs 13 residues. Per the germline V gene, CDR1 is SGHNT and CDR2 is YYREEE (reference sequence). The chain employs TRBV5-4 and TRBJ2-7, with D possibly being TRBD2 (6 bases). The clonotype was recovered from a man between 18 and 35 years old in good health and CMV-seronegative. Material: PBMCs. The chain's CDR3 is CASTSLEGAEQYF. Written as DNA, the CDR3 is TGTGCCAGCACGTCCTTGGAGGGCGCCGAGCAGTACTTC.